This T cell receptor (beta chain) was sequenced in a study of beta chain features in type 1 diabetes. Study outcomes and limitations: Researchers report that Type 1 diabetes patients had moderately but significantly shorter TCRB CDR3s across all four CD4+ subsets. Patients with type 1 diabetes carried fewer insertions and had more deletions at their VDJ junctions.

Every isolated RNA sample was fully reverse transcribed, so sequencing captured expressed TCRB transcripts. Repertoires were generated with immunoSEQ multiplex PCR, while TCRdb's copy carries only in-frame clones and drops some. Of hundreds of thousands of clones listed, around 15% were seen once; the top ten hold 0.035% to 0.04%. Germline V CDR1 and CDR2: SGHAT, FQNNGV. Trimming stripped 5 bases from V and 2 bases from J, with 9 bases between. The CDR3 contains 14 residues. Turning to this clone: The antigen is unknown.

V is TRBV11-2 and J is TRBJ2-2; D may match TRBD1 or TRBD2 (5 bases each). The sequenced material came from naive CD4+ T cells from blood. The source of this sequence is a man between 18 and 29 years old with type 1 diabetes. CDR3 sequence: CASSGGSNTGELFF. The CDR3 DNA follows: TGTGCCAGCAGCGGGGGATCCAACACCGGGGAGCTGTTTTTT.